The entry below gives a single T cell receptor (beta chain) sequence along with its context. This specimen includes other DNA sequences encoding the same CDR3. Source study methods: Estimated nucleated cell counts came from reference gene primer amplification. Measured with immunoSEQ multiplex PCR; TCRdb has only the in-frame clones, and not every one. V, J and clone size reflect that table, while D and trimming were determined from the DNA. Seen here are roughly 130,000 clones, 65% to 80% observed once, and the top ten hold about an eighth. The sample belongs to a study of blood T cell repertoires in COVID-19. On the study more broadly: Spain, Italy and the United States supplied samples that represented acute and convalescent COVID-19. T cells, B-cell-depleted T cells, or PBMCs provided the cDNA or gDNA that served as material.

CDR3 length: 13 amino acids. Germline CDR1 is SNHLY and CDR2 is FYNNEI. Trimming left V 5 bases short and J 1 base short, with 8 bases between. Sequencing was performed on peripheral blood. V usage is TRBV2 and J usage is TRBJ1-1; D is unclear. The TCR originated in a man older than 75 with acute or convalescent COVID-19. The CDR3 DNA reads as TGTGCCAGCAGTTTGGGAGAGAACACTGAAGCTTTCTTT. This encodes CASSLGENTEAFF.